Sequencing of this T cell receptor (beta chain) was carried out in a study of response to subunit inactivated influenza vaccine. One entry per CDR3 protein results from TCRdb running MiXCR on the RT-PCR reads. Here the sample spans about 240,000 distinct CDR3 sequences, approximately 12% being singletons. V was pared by 8 bases and J by 5 bases, with 6 bases of the junction left unmatched. The germline V gene has CDR1 MNHEY and CDR2 SMNVEV (reference sequence). This CDR3 region has 13 residues. A word on this clonotype: Its antigen is undetermined.

Overall study results and limits: Authors suggested few new T cells are recruited by each seasonal influenza vaccination.

This clonotype originated in a middle-aged man who received an inactivated influenza vaccine. The specimen was non-naive T cells sorted from PBMCs, collected around 15 days before vaccination. The rearrangement uses TRBV27 and TRBJ2-5, with 9 positions matching TRBD1. DNA of the CDR3: TGTGCCAGCCACAGGGGGCGCGGGGAGACCCAGTACTTC. Its translation: CASHRGRGETQYF.